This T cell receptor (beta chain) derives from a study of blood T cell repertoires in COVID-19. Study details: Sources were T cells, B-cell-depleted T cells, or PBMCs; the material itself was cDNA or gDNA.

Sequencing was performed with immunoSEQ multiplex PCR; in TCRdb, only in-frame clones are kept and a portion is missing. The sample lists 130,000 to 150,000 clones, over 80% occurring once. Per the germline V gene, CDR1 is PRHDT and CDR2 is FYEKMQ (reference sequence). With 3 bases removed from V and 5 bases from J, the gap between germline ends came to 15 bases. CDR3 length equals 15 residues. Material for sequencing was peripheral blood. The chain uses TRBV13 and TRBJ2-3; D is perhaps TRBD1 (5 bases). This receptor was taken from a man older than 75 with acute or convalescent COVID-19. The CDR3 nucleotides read TGTGCCAGCAGCTTCGTATCAGGGCGAGGAGATACGCAGTATTTT. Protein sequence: CASSFVSGRGDTQYF. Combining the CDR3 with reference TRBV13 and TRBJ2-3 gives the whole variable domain AAGVIQSPRHLIKEKRETATLKCYPIPRHDTVYWYQQGPGQDPQFLISFYEKMQSDKGSIPDRFSAQQFSDYHSELNMSSLELGDSALYFCASSFVSGRGDTQYFGPGTRLTVL.